Here is one TCR beta chain with its context. Its target is unknown. The CDR3 spans 15 residues. The PCR made use of 60 Vbeta and 13 Jbeta primers. The table came from immunoSEQ multiplex PCR; TCRdb's copy has only in-frame clones and leaves some out. The data show 100,000 to 150,000 clones, approximately 80% seen once. These data come from a study of cytomegalovirus exposure and HLA in healthy donors. Notes on the study in general: Some V segments, including TRBV6-2 and TRBV6-3, were excluded as indistinguishable.

Material for sequencing was PBMCs. The V gene is TRBV21-1, the J gene TRBJ2-4; the table assigns TRBD2, which was not confirmed against the DNA. TRBV21-1 is deemed a pseudogene. The receptor comes from a woman aged 40 to 50 in good health and CMV-seropositive. CDR3 protein: CASSSKSGAKNIQYF. The CDR3 DNA reads TGTGCCAGCAGCTCGAAGAGCGGAGCCAAAAACATTCAGTACTTC.